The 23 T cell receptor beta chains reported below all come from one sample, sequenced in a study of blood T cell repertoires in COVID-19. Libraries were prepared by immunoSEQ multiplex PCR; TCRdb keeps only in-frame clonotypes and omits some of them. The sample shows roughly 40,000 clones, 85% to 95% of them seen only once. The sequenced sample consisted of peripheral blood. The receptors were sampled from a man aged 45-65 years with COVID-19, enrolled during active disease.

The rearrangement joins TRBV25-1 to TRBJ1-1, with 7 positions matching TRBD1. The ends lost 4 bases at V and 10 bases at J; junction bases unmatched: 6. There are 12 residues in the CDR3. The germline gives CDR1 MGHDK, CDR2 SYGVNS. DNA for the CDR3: TGTGCCAGCAGTGGTATGGGGGACAGAGCTTTCTTT. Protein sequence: CASSGMGDRAFF. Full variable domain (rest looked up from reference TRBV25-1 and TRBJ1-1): EADIYQTPRYLVIGTGKKITLECSQTMGHDKMYWYQQDPGMELHLIHYSYGVNSTEKGDLSSESTVSRIRTEHFPLTLESARPSHTSQYLCASSGMGDRAFFGQGTRLTVV.

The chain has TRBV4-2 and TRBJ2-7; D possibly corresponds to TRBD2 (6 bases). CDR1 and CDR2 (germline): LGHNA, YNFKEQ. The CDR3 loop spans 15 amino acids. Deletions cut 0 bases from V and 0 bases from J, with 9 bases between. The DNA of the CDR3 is TGTGCCAGCAGCCAAGATCTGGGGGGCTCCTACGAGCAGTACTTC. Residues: CASSQDLGGSYEQYF.

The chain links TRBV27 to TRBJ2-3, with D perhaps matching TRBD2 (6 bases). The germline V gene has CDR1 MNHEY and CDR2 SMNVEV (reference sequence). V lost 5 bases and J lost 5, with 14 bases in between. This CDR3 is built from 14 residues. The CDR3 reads CASSPRPAGDTQYF. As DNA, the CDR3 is TGTGCCAGCAGTCCCCGACCAGCGGGAGATACGCAGTATTTT.

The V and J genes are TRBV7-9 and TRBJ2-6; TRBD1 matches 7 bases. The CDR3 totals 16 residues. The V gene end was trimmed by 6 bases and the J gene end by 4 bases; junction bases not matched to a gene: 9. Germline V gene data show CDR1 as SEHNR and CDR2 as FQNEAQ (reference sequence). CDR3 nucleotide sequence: TGTGCCAGCAGGTTAAACAGGGGATCAGGGGCCAACGTCCTGACTTTC. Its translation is CASRLNRGSGANVLTF.

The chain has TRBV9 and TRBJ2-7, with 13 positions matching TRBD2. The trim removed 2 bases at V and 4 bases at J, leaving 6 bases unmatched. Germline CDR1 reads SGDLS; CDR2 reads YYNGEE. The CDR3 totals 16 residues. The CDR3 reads CASSVALAGGEYEQYF. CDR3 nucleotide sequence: TGTGCCAGCAGCGTCGCACTAGCGGGAGGGGAGTACGAGCAGTACTTC.

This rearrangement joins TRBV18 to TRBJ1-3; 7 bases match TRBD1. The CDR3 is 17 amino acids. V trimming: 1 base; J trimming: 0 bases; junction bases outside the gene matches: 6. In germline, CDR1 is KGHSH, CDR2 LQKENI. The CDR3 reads CASSPQGALGSGNTIYF. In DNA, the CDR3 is TGTGCCAGCTCACCACAGGGGGCTTTGGGCTCTGGAAACACCATATATTTT.

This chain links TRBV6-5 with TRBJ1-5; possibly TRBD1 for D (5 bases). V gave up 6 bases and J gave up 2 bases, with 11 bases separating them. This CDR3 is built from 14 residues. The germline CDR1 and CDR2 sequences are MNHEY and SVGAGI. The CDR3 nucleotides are TGTGCCAGCAGGACGGGGGGAGGCAATCAGCCCCAGCATTTT. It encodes CASRTGGGNQPQHF.

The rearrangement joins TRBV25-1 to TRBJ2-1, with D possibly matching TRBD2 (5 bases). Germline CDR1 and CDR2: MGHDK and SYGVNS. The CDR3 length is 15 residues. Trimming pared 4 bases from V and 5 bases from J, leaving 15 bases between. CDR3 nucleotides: TGTGCCAGCAGTGGCCCCTTAGCGTCGGACAATGAGCAGTTCTTC. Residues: CASSGPLASDNEQFF.

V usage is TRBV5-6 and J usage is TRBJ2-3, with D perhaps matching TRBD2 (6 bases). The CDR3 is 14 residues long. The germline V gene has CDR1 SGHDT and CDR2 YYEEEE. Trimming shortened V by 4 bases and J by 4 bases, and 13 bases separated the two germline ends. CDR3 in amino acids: CASSPRLVADTQYF. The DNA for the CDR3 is TGTGCCAGCAGCCCCCGACTAGTTGCAGATACGCAGTATTTT.

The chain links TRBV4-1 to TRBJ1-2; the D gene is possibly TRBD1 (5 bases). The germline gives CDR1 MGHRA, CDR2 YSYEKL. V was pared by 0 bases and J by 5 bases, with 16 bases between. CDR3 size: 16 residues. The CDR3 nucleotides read TGCGCCAGCAGCCAAGATCTGCGCCGGGGGGGTTATGGCTACACCTTC. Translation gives CASSQDLRRGGYGYTF.

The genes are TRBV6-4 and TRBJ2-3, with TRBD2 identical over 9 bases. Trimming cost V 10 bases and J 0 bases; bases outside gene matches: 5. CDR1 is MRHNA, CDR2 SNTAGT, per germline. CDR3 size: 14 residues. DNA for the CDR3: TGTGCCACCCATAGCGGGAGAAGCACAGATACGCAGTATTTT. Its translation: CATHSGRSTDTQYF.

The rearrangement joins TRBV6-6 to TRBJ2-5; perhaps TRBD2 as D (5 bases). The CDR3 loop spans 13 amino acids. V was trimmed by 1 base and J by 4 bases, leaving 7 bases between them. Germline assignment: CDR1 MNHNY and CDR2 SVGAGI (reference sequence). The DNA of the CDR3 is TGTGCCAGCAGTTACTGGGAGTTAGAGACCCAGTACTTC. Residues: CASSYWELETQYF.

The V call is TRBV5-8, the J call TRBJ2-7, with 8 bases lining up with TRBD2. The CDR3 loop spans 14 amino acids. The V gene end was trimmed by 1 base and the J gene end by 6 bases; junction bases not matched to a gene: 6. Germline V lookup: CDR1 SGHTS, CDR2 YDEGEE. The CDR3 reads CASSLNGAGGEQYF. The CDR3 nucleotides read TGTGCCAGCAGCTTGAACGGGGCGGGAGGCGAGCAGTACTTC.

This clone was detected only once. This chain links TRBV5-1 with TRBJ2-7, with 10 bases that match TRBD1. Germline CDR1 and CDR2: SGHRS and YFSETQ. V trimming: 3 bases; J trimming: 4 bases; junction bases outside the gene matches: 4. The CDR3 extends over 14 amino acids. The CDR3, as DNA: TGCGCCAGCAGCTGGGACAGGGGCGAATACGAGCAGTACTTC. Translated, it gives CASSWDRGEYEQYF.

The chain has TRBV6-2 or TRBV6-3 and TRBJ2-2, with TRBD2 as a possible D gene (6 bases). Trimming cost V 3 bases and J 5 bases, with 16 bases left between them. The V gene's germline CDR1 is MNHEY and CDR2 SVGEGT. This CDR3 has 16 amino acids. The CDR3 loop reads CASSYLKLASTGELFF. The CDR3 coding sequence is TGTGCCAGCAGTTATCTTAAACTAGCTTCAACCGGGGAGCTGTTTTTT.

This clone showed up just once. CDR3 amino acids: CASSPMLAGANVLTF. For the CDR3, the DNA is TGTGCCAGCAGCCCCATGCTAGCGGGGGCCAACGTCCTGACTTTC. The chain links TRBV7-8 to TRBJ2-6, with a weak D call TRBD2 (6 bases). CDR3 length equals 15 residues. Germline CDR1 SGHVS, CDR2 FQNEAQ. Trimming took 5 bases from V and 4 from J, leaving 12 bases between them.

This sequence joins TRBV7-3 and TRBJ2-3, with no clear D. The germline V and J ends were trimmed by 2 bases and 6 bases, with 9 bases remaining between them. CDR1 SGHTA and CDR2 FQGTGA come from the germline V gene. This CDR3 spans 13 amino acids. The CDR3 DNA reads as TGTGCCAGCAGCTTAGTTCTTCGGGATACGCAGTATTTT. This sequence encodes CASSLVLRDTQYF.

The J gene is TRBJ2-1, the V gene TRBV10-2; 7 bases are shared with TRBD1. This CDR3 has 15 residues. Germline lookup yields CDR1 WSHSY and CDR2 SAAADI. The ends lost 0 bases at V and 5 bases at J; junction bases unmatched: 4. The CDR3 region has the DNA TGCGCCAGCAGTGAGTCAGGCGACAGGGACAATGAGCAGTTCTTC. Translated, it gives CASSESGDRDNEQFF.

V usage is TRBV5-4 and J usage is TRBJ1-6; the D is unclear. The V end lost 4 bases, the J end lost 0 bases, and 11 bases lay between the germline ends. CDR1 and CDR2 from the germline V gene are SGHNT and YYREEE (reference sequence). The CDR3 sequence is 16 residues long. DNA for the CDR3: TGTGCCAGCAGCAAAGACACTAGCTCCTATAATTCACCCCTCCACTTT. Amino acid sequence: CASSKDTSSYNSPLHF.

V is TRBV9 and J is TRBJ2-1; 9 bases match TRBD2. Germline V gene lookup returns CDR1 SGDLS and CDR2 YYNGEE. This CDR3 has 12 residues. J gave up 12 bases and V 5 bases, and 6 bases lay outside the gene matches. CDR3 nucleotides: TGTGCCAGCAGGGACCTTAGCGGGAGGCAGTTCTTC. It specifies CASRDLSGRQFF.

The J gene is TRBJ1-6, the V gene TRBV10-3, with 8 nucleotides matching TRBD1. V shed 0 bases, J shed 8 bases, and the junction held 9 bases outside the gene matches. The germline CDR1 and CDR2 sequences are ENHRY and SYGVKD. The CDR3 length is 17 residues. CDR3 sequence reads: CAISESRQGAEDSPLHF. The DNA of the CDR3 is TGTGCCATCAGTGAGTCGAGGCAGGGGGCGGAGGATTCACCCCTCCACTTT.

The CDR3 is CASSPRSLGGGFTDTQYF. In DNA form, the CDR3 reads TGTGCCAGCAGTCCTAGGAGCTTAGGGGGCGGGTTCACAGATACGCAGTATTTT. The chain is built from TRBV27 and TRBJ2-3, with TRBD1 matching over 7 bases. The germline gives CDR1 MNHEY, CDR2 SMNVEV (reference sequence). The CDR3 extends over 18 amino acids. The V segment lost 5 bases and the J segment 2 bases; nucleotides outside the gene matches: 16.

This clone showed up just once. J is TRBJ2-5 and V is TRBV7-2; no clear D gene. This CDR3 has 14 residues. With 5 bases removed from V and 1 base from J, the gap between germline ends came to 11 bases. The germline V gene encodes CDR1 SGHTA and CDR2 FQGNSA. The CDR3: CASSLMRRQETQYF. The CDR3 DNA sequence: TGTGCCAGCAGCCTTATGAGGCGCCAAGAGACCCAGTACTTC.